The 2 T cell receptor beta chains in this list originate from one sample, sequenced in a study of CD8 T cells in Susac syndrome. Random hexamers were used to reverse transcribe an amount of about 0.45 to 1 ug RNA. TCRdb independently ran MiXCR on the immunoSEQ multiplex PCR reads; one entry per CDR3 protein. Found here are almost 450,000 distinct CDR3 sequences, 85% of them singletons; the top ten hold under 0.15%. Sequencing was performed on CD8+ T cells from PBMCs. These receptors all stem from a human donor with multiple sclerosis.

The rearrangement uses TRBV6-1 and TRBJ2-3; D may be TRBD2 (6 bases). This CDR3 is 16 amino acids long. Per the germline V gene, CDR1 is MNHNS and CDR2 is SASEGT. The V end lost 6 bases, the J end lost 2 bases, and 18 bases lay between the germline ends. The CDR3 sequence is CASRRDLPSYTDTQYF. The CDR3, as DNA: TGTGCCAGCAGGCGGGACCTGCCCTCCTACACAGATACGCAGTATTTT.

The CDR3, as DNA: TGTGCTAGTGGTTTGGTGTCATACGAGCAGTACTTC. The encoded protein is CASGLVSYEQYF. The genes are TRBV12-5 and TRBJ2-7; no clear D gene. Trimming took 0 bases from V and 4 from J, leaving 4 bases between them. CDR3 size: 12 residues. Germline loops: CDR1 LGHNT, CDR2 FRNRAP.